The present TCR beta chain was sequenced within a study of cytomegalovirus exposure and HLA in healthy donors. Study information: An earlier analysis identified 117 million unique TCR beta sequences in 150 million to 200 million T cells. Findings of the study overall: It was assumed in the presence/absence analyses that sequencing depth was roughly uniform across donors.

Concerning this clone itself: Antigen specificity is unknown.

The PCR was carried out with 60 Vbeta primers and 13 Jbeta primers. The method was immunoSEQ multiplex PCR; TCRdb's version includes in-frame clones alone and lacks a portion of them. The sample contains about 130,000 clones, approximately 80% of which appear only once. The sample comprised PBMCs. This clonotype was sampled from a woman aged 40 to 50 in good health and CMV-seronegative.

The CDR3 coding sequence is TGTGCCAGCAGTAGACTCGGACAGGCGGCCTCCTACGAGCAGTACTTC. It yields the protein CASSRLGQAASYEQYF. The V call is TRBV6-6, the J call TRBJ2-7, with 7 bases matching TRBD1. Germline loops: CDR1 MNHNY, CDR2 SVGAGI (reference sequence). CDR3 length equals 16 residues. After removal of 5 bases from V and 0 bases from J, the junction contained 10 bases not matched to a gene.